This T cell receptor (beta chain) appears in the sequencing data of a study of blood T cell repertoires in COVID-19. Produced via immunoSEQ multiplex PCR; TCRdb's table is partial and in-frame only. The sample includes approximately 250,000 clones, 86% of them seen just once. The sequencing sample was made of peripheral blood. This TCR was recovered from a man aged 30 to 39 who had recovered from COVID-19.

The CDR3 DNA reads TGTGCCAGCTCACTCTCCTCAGGGGATAATGGCTACACCTTC. It encodes CASSLSSGDNGYTF. This chain connects TRBV18 to TRBJ1-2; maybe TRBD1 (6 bases). Trimming took off 4 bases at V and 6 bases at J, with 15 bases between the two ends. The CDR3 runs 14 residues. The germline gives CDR1 KGHSH, CDR2 LQKENI.